A selection of T cell receptor beta chains follows, all from one sample in a study of T cells in Graves' hyperthyroidism and ophthalmopathy. In TCRdb, the multiplex PCR reads were re-called with MiXCR into one record per CDR3 protein. The table shows roughly 600,000 distinct CDR3 sequences, with around 13% occurring only once. Material: blood. All receptors come from a woman aged 45 to 65 with Graves' ophthalmopathy. The conserved cysteine and the conserved F or W are not part of the CDR3 here. The order of the fields is J gene, D gene, V gene, CDR3 protein. The D gene is left open where the match is weak.

TRBJ2-1	TRBD2	TRBV7-3	ASSPGLAAVNEQF
TRBJ1-3	.	TRBV29-1	SVEDLAENYGNTIY
TRBJ1-2	.	TRBV30	AWVGRLSGYT
TRBJ2-2	.	TRBV30	AWTMGLVTGELF
TRBJ2-1	.	TRBV6-5	ASSYSPDEQF
TRBJ1-1	.	TRBV6-1	ASRTIMKNTEAF
TRBJ2-7	TRBD2	TRBV20-1	SAREFSPSGNVYEQY
TRBJ1-5	.	TRBV20-1	SAISSEGRVSNQPQH
TRBJ2-7	.	TRBV7-9	ASISRDTPYEQY
TRBJ2-1	TRBD2	TRBV3-1	ASSQFPGGRSYEQF
TRBJ2-3	.	TRBV28	ASSSLSEGSDTQY
TRBJ1-2	.	TRBV9	ASTKDEGPTNYSYT
TRBJ1-5	TRBD1	TRBV15	ATSSRDRAGQPQH
TRBJ1-1	.	TRBV30	AWTSLVGGTEAF
TRBJ2-7	.	TRBV5-6	ASSLSRQGGLYEQY
TRBJ2-2	TRBD1	TRBV6-1	ASSGLGTGGFTGELF
TRBJ2-7	.	TRBV29-1	SAAPVVGYEQY
TRBJ1-1	.	TRBV6-6	ASSYGASQFEAF
TRBJ1-2	.	TRBV11-2	ASSAAISPTFGYT
TRBJ1-4	.	TRBV7-6	ASSSPTGRNEKLF
TRBJ2-5	TRBD2	TRBV28	ASSFPPGTSGSWQETQY
TRBJ2-2	TRBD2	TRBV6-9	ASSWRGTSVTGELF
TRBJ2-7	TRBD1	TRBV7-7	ASSCTRGQGNYYEQY
TRBJ2-1	.	TRBV7-9	ASREQGLVYNEQF
TRBJ2-7	.	TRBV3-1	ASSQVVASHEQY
TRBJ1-4	.	TRBV18	ASSPTGEEKLF
TRBJ2-1	TRBD1	TRBV11-1	ASSWTGTVNNEQF
TRBJ1-2	.	TRBV11-2	ASSLEVINYGYT
TRBJ2-1	TRBD2	TRBV20-1	SAQISSGTYNEQF
TRBJ1-1	TRBD1	TRBV7-3	ASSLRGQDTEAF
TRBJ1-5	.	TRBV18	ASSTGPGAQPQH
TRBJ1-5	.	TRBV28	ASSFSLRGPLQSNQPQH
TRBJ1-1	TRBD1	TRBV19	ASRADRGPSPEAF
TRBJ2-2	TRBD1	TRBV28	ASSSGTGVFANTGELF
TRBJ1-1	.	TRBV2	ASSERLNTEAF
TRBJ2-3	.	TRBV11-2	ASSLPGLGTDTQY
TRBJ2-1	TRBD2	TRBV12-3/TRBV12-4	ASSLSTSGRFEQF
TRBJ2-6	TRBD2	TRBV7-3	ASSMTPGLAGTGANVLT
TRBJ2-7	.	TRBV5-1	ASSSEGASYEQY
TRBJ1-5	.	TRBV28	ASRSTGSRQPQH
TRBJ1-1	.	TRBV18	ASSPLAGDTEAF
TRBJ2-7	.	TRBV28	ASSSSGVGVYEQY
TRBJ2-2	.	TRBV4-1	ASSPPRAANTGELF
TRBJ2-1	TRBD1	TRBV15	ATKKGASNEQF
TRBJ2-1	.	TRBV12-3/TRBV12-4	ASSELGAGGRGEQF
TRBJ2-7	.	TRBV2	ASSEISEQY
TRBJ2-2	.	TRBV3-2	ASSQAFPGELF
TRBJ2-5	.	TRBV25-1	ASSEWIGHETQY
TRBJ2-3	TRBD1	TRBV28	ASSAGTGAPDTQY
TRBJ2-5	TRBD1	TRBV6-2/TRBV6-3	ASTLRGQSLETQY
TRBJ2-7	TRBD2	TRBV19	ASRPGLAGGSYEQY
TRBJ2-7	TRBD1	TRBV6-2/TRBV6-3	ASVTGGLDEQY
TRBJ2-3	TRBD2	TRBV30	ARQGTSGKDTQY
TRBJ2-6	.	TRBV5-1	ASSLGASGANVLT
TRBJ2-7	.	TRBV28	ASSFVKSGEQY
TRBJ2-7	.	TRBV7-3	ASSLSRNYEQY
TRBJ2-7	.	TRBV6-5	ASSYYGGASSYEQY
TRBJ1-5	.	TRBV5-6	ASSLGGMSNQPQH
TRBJ2-5	TRBD2	TRBV15	ATSRRTSEKTQY